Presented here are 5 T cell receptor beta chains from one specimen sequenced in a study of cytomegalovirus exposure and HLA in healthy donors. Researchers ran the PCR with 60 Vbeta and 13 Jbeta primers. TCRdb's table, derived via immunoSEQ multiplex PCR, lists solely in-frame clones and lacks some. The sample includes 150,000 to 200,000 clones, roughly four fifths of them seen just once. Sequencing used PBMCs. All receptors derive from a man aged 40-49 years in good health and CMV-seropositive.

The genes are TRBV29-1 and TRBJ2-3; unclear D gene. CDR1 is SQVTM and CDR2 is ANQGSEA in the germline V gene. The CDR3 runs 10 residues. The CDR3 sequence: CTAGTDTQYF. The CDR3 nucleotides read TGCACGGCGGGCACAGATACGCAGTATTTT.

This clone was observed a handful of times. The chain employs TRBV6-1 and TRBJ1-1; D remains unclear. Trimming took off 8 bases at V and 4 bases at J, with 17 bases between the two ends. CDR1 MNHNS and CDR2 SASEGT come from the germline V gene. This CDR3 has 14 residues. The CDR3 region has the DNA TGTGCCAGCTGGCTGGGAGATTACGGCACTGAAGCTTTCTTT. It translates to CASWLGDYGTEAFF.

The CDR3 reads CASSLGDGGRTLEQYF. In nucleotides, the CDR3 is TGTGCCAGCAGCTTAGGGGATGGCGGGAGGACTTTGGAGCAGTACTTC. The V gene is TRBV7-9, the J gene TRBJ2-7, with 8 bases identical to TRBD2. Germline CDR1 is SEHNR and CDR2 is FQNEAQ (reference sequence). CDR3 length equals 16 residues. The ends lost 1 base at V and 7 bases at J; junction bases unmatched: 12. Based on the CDR3 plus reference TRBV7-9 and TRBJ2-7, the full variable domain is DTGVSQNPRHKITKRGQNVTFRCDPISEHNRLYWYRQTLGQGPEFLTYFQNEAQLEKSRLLSDRFSAERPKGSFSTLEIQRTEQGDSAMYLCASSLGDGGRTLEQYFGPGTRLTVT.

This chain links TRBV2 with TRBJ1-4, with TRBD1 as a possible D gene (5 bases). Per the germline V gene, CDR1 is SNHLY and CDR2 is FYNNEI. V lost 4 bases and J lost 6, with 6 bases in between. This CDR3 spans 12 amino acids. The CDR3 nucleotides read TGTGCCAGCAGTGGACAGCATGAAAAACTGTTTTTT. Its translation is CASSGQHEKLFF. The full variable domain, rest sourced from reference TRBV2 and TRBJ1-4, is EPEVTQTPSHQVTQMGQEVILRCVPISNHLYFYWYRQILGQKVEFLVSFYNNEISEKSEIFDDQFSVERPDGSNFTLKIRSTKLEDSAMYFCASSGQHEKLFFGSGTQLSVL.

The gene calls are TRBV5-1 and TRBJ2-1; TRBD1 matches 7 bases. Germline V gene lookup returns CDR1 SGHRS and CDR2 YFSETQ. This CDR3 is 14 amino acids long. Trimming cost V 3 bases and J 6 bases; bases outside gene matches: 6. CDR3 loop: CASSSQQGFNEQFF. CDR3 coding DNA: TGCGCCAGCAGCTCACAACAGGGGTTCAATGAGCAGTTCTTC.